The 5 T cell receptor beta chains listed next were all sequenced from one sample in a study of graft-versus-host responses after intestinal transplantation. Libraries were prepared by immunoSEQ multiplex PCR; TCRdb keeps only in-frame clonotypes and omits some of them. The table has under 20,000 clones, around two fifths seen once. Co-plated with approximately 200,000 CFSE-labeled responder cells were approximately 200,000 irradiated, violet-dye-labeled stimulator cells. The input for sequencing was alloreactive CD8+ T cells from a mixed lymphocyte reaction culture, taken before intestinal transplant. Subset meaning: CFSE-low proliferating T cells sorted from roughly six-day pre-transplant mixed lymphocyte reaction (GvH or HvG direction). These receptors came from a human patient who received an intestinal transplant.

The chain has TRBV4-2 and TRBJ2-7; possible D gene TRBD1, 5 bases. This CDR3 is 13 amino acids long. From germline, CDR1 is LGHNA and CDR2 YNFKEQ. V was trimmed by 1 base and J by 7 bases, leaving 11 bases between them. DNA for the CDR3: TGTGCCAGCAGCCAAGCACTGGGGCTAGAGCAGTACTTC. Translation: CASSQALGLEQYF.

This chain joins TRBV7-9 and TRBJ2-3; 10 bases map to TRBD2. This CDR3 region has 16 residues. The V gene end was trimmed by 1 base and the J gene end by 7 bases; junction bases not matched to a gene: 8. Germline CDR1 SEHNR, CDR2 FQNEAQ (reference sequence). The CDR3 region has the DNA TGTGCCAGCAGCTTAGACGGTCTAGCGGGAGCAAATACGCAGTATTTT. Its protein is CASSLDGLAGANTQYF.

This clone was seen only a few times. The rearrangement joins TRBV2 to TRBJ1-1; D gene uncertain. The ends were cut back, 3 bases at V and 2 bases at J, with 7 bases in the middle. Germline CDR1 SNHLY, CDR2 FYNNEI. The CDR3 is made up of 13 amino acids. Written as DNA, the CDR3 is TGTGCCAGCAGTGACTTACCTAACACTGAAGCTTTCTTT. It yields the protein CASSDLPNTEAFF. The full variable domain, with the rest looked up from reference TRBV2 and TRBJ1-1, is EPEVTQTPSHQVTQMGQEVILRCVPISNHLYFYWYRQILGQKVEFLVSFYNNEISEKSEIFDDQFSVERPDGSNFTLKIRSTKLEDSAMYFCASSDLPNTEAFFGQGTRLTVV.

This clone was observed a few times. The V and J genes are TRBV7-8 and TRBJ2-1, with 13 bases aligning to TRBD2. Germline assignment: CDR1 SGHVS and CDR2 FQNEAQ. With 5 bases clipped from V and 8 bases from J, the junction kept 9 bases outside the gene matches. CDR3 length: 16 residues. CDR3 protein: CASSPWTSGSRDEQFF. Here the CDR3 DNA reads TGTGCCAGCAGCCCCTGGACTAGCGGGAGTAGAGATGAGCAGTTCTTC.

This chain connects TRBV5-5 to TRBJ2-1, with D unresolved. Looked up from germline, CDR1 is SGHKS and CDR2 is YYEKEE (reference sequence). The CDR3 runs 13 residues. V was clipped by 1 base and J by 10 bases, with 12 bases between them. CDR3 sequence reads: CASSLSDGPEQFF. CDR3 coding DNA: TGTGCCAGCAGCTTGAGCGACGGGCCGGAGCAGTTCTTC.